This is a list of T cell receptor beta chains from one sample in a study of blood T cell repertoires in COVID-19. Generated by immunoSEQ multiplex PCR, the TCRdb table keeps only in-frame clones and is missing some. The data contain 99,000 or so clones, 85% of them singletons. Sequenced input: peripheral blood. The receptors here all came from a middle-aged man with acute or convalescent COVID-19. The CDR3 runs from the conserved cysteine through the conserved F or W. D genes are given only for firm matches. A clone size is listed for some rows: how often the clone was seen (once, few, many), or a class if it is expanded.

CDR3 protein,CDR3 DNA,D gene,J gene,V gene,clone size
CASSLNVGGRTDTQYF,TGCGCCAGCAGCCTAAACGTTGGAGGTAGAACAGATACGCAGTATTTT,.,TRBJ2-3,TRBV5-1,.
CATSDSVAGAGELFF,TGTGCCACCAGTGATTCTGTAGCGGGAGCCGGGGAGCTGTTTTTT,TRBD2,TRBJ2-2,TRBV24-1,.
CASSSSGGQYNEQFF,TGTGCCAGTAGTTCTAGCGGGGGCCAATACAATGAGCAGTTCTTC,TRBD2,TRBJ2-1,TRBV19,.
CASRTGGADTIYF,TGTGCCAGCAGGACAGGGGGCGCGGACACCATATATTTT,TRBD1,TRBJ1-3,TRBV3-1/TRBV3-2,.
CAISEEGGKNIQYF,TGTGCCATCAGTGAGGAGGGTGGCAAAAACATTCAGTACTTC,.,TRBJ2-4,TRBV10-3,.
CASSLMAGSYEQYF,TGTGCCAGCAGTTTAATGGCAGGATCCTACGAGCAGTACTTC,.,TRBJ2-7,TRBV28,.
CASSQDWAGYNEQFF,TGCGCCAGCAGCCAAGATTGGGCAGGGTACAATGAGCAGTTCTTC,.,TRBJ2-1,TRBV4-1,few
CASSPPQGASDTEAFF,TGTGCCAGCTCACCTCCCCAGGGGGCGTCTGATACTGAAGCTTTCTTT,TRBD1,TRBJ1-1,TRBV18,.
CASSLDRNTDTQYF,TGTGCCAGCAGCTTGGACAGGAACACAGATACGCAGTATTTT,.,TRBJ2-3,TRBV5-8,once
CAISHGGGSLTEAFF,TGTGCCATCAGTCACGGAGGGGGCAGTTTGACTGAAGCTTTCTTT,TRBD1,TRBJ1-1,TRBV10-3,.
CASSTQQGSSGNTIYF,TGCGCCAGCAGCACGCAGCAGGGGAGTTCTGGAAACACCATATATTTT,.,TRBJ1-3,TRBV4-1,.
CASSVLAEDNEQFF,TGTGCCAGCAGTGTACTAGCGGAGGACAATGAGCAGTTCTTC,TRBD2,TRBJ2-1,TRBV6-4,.
CASKPGTYNEQFF,TGCGCCAGCAAACCGGGAACCTACAATGAGCAGTTCTTC,.,TRBJ2-1,TRBV23-1,.
CASSLRDRELTNTGELFF,TGTGCCAGCAGCTTAAGGGACAGGGAGCTTACGAACACCGGGGAGCTGTTTTTT,TRBD1,TRBJ2-2,TRBV7-6,.
CRDRDYHF,TGCAGAGACCGGGACTACCACTTT,.,TRBJ1-3,TRBV20-1,.
CASSLGSQVNEQYF,TGCGCCAGCAGCCTGGGGAGCCAAGTAAACGAGCAGTACTTC,.,TRBJ2-7,TRBV5-1,.
CASSLERRELSYNEQFF,TGTGCCAGCAGCTTAGAAAGGCGGGAGCTCTCCTACAATGAGCAGTTCTTC,TRBD2,TRBJ2-1,TRBV11-3,.
CASSLGVSEYYEQYF,TGTGCCAGCAGCTTGGGGGTAAGCGAATACTACGAGCAGTACTTC,.,TRBJ2-7,TRBV5-4,.
CASSPGHSLYGYTF,TGTGCCAGCAGCCCGGGACATTCTCTCTATGGCTACACCTTC,.,TRBJ1-2,TRBV7-9,.
CASSLNLAGTNEQFF,TGTGCCAGCAGCTTGAACCTAGCGGGGACTAATGAGCAGTTCTTC,TRBD2,TRBJ2-1,TRBV5-6,.
CASRTGTGIDEQFF,TGTGCCAGCAGGACCGGGACAGGGATCGATGAGCAGTTCTTC,TRBD1,TRBJ2-1,TRBV28,.
CASSGTGGPSYEQYF,TGTGCCAGCAGCGGAACAGGGGGCCCTTCCTACGAGCAGTACTTC,TRBD1,TRBJ2-7,TRBV9,.
CASSIRDRTQETQYF,TGTGCCAGTAGTATCAGGGACAGGACCCAAGAGACCCAGTACTTC,TRBD1,TRBJ2-5,TRBV19,.